The 15 T cell receptor beta chains presented below share a single source sample, sequenced in a study of CD8+ T cells in alopecia areata. Extracted RNA was reverse transcribed into cDNA, the sequencing template. The table came from immunoSEQ multiplex PCR; TCRdb's copy has only in-frame clones and leaves some out. The sample consists of about 200,000 clones, roughly three fifths of them appearing once. Sequenced: CD8+ T cells sorted from blood. These receptors originate from a human donor in good health.

The chain links TRBV5-6 to TRBJ2-7; 9 positions agree with TRBD1. Germline values: CDR1 SGHDT, CDR2 YYEEEE. The CDR3 runs 14 residues. V shed 4 bases, J shed 2 bases, and the junction held 4 bases outside the gene matches. The CDR3 sequence is CASSGTGNAYEQYF. DNA for the CDR3: TGTGCCAGCAGCGGGACAGGGAACGCCTACGAGCAGTACTTC.

The genes are TRBV6-6 and TRBJ2-7, with unresolved D. This CDR3 region has 12 residues. From germline, CDR1 is MNHNY and CDR2 SVGAGI (reference sequence). Trimming left V 7 bases short and J 4 bases short, with 11 bases between. In DNA, the CDR3 is TGTGCCAGCAAGGGCGGACCTTACGAGCAGTACTTC. Its protein is CASKGGPYEQYF.

The chain carries TRBV19 and TRBJ2-1, with 8 bases matching TRBD1. The CDR3 covers 15 residues. The junction had 5 bases not matched to a gene; V was cut back by 4 bases and J by 3 bases. CDR1 and CDR2 (germline): LNHDA, SQIVND (reference sequence). CDR3 nucleotides: TGTGCCAGTAGTAGGTCAGGACAGGGCTACAATGAGCAGTTCTTC. This gives the protein CASSRSGQGYNEQFF.

V is TRBV29-1 and J is TRBJ2-2; no firm D call. The CDR3 is 12 residues long. V lost 7 bases and J 7 bases, leaving 13 bases between the germline ends. CDR1 is SQVTM, CDR2 ANQGSEA, per germline. The CDR3 spells CSAPGSSGELFF. In nucleotides, the CDR3 is TGCAGCGCCCCGGGTTCGAGCGGGGAGCTGTTTTTT.

V usage is TRBV5-1 and J usage is TRBJ2-1, with 7 bases lining up with TRBD1. The CDR3 is 14 amino acids. Germline V gene sequence: CDR1 SGHRS, CDR2 YFSETQ. J lost 3 bases, V lost 6 bases, and 6 bases had no gene match. The CDR3 protein is CASTWTGHYNEQFF. The CDR3 DNA sequence: TGCGCCAGCACCTGGACAGGCCACTACAATGAGCAGTTCTTC.

The chain joins TRBV27 to TRBJ1-6; 11 positions match TRBD1. This CDR3 has 15 residues. The V segment lost 8 bases and the J segment 8 bases; nucleotides outside the gene matches: 8. In germline, CDR1 is MNHEY, CDR2 SMNVEV (reference sequence). CDR3 coding DNA: TGTGCCAGCGGACTCAGGACAGGGGGCTATTCACCCCTCCACTTT. As protein: CASGLRTGGYSPLHF.

This clone was detected only a few times. This chain connects TRBV29-1 to TRBJ1-2; D not certain. Trimming took 6 bases from V and 8 from J, leaving 19 bases between them. The CDR3 is 13 residues long. The germline gives CDR1 SQVTM, CDR2 ANQGSEA. The CDR3 is CSVPRPVREGYTF. For the CDR3, the DNA is TGCAGCGTCCCCAGGCCAGTACGAGAAGGCTACACCTTC.

The CDR3 loop is CASSQGGNYGYTF. Written as DNA, the CDR3 is TGTGCCAGCAGCCAAGGGGGGAACTATGGCTACACCTTC. V usage is TRBV14 and J usage is TRBJ1-2; possible D gene TRBD1, 5 bases. This CDR3 is 13 amino acids long. Germline lookup yields CDR1 SGHDN and CDR2 FVKESK. V was trimmed by 1 base and J by 2 bases, leaving 5 bases between them.

A few counts support this clone. The genes are TRBV30 and TRBJ2-7; unclear D gene. The CDR3 has 13 residues. V was clipped by 0 bases and J by 7 bases, with 13 bases between them. Germline lookup yields CDR1 GTSNPN and CDR2 SVGIG (reference sequence). CDR3 coding DNA: TGTGCCTGGAGTGTAGACGAGCAGAGAGAGCAGTACTTC. Amino acid sequence: CAWSVDEQREQYF.

This chain uses TRBV7-9 with TRBJ2-5; 8 nucleotides match TRBD1. The junction had 6 bases not matched to a gene; V was cut back by 4 bases and J by 5 bases. CDR3 size: 14 residues. Per the germline V gene, CDR1 is SEHNR and CDR2 is FQNEAQ (reference sequence). CDR3 in amino acids: CASSYGQGGETQYF. As DNA, the CDR3 is TGTGCCAGCAGCTATGGACAGGGCGGGGAGACCCAGTACTTC.

Only a few counts were recorded for this clone. The rearrangement joins TRBV2 to TRBJ1-5; 9 positions agree with TRBD1. CDR3 length: 18 amino acids. Germline V lookup: CDR1 SNHLY, CDR2 FYNNEI. V lost 4 bases, J lost 1 base, and 11 bases stayed unmatched. CDR3 bases: TGTGCCAGCAGTGTTACGGGACAGGGAGGGACCAGCAATCAGCCCCAGCATTTT. The encoded protein is CASSVTGQGGTSNQPQHF.

This clone appeared a few times. The chain joins TRBV18 to TRBJ2-7; D is unresolved. Germline V gene sequence: CDR1 KGHSH, CDR2 LQKENI. The CDR3 has 12 residues. Trimming took off 1 base at V and 6 bases at J, with 7 bases between the two ends. In nucleotides, the CDR3 is TGTGCCAGCTCACCACAGGGTCTCGAGCAGTACTTC. Its protein is CASSPQGLEQYF.

The V call is TRBV2, the J call TRBJ1-2, with 10 bases matching TRBD1. After removal of 6 bases from V and 0 bases from J, the junction contained 10 bases not matched to a gene. The CDR3 consists of 17 residues. CDR1 and CDR2 (germline): SNHLY, FYNNEI. DNA for the CDR3: TGTGCCAGCAGAATTACCGGGACAGGGGCATCTAACTATGGCTACACCTTC. Its translation: CASRITGTGASNYGYTF.

J is TRBJ2-7 and V is TRBV29-1; 10 nucleotides line up with TRBD2. The CDR3 consists of 17 residues. The V gene's germline CDR1 is SQVTM and CDR2 ANQGSEA. V shed 5 bases, J shed 0 bases, and the junction held 13 bases outside the gene matches. Written as DNA, the CDR3 is TGCAGCGTTTTCGGTTCCCTAGCGGGGGAGAGCTCCTACGAGCAGTACTTC. Translating gives CSVFGSLAGESSYEQYF.

DNA of the CDR3: TGCGCCAGCAGCCAAGGGCTTTACACCGGGGAGCTGTTTTTT. Translation: CASSQGLYTGELFF. The genes are TRBV4-1 and TRBJ2-2; D unresolved. Germline V CDR1 and CDR2: MGHRA, YSYEKL. The CDR3 is 14 residues long. V was trimmed by 1 base and J by 3 bases, leaving 6 bases between them.